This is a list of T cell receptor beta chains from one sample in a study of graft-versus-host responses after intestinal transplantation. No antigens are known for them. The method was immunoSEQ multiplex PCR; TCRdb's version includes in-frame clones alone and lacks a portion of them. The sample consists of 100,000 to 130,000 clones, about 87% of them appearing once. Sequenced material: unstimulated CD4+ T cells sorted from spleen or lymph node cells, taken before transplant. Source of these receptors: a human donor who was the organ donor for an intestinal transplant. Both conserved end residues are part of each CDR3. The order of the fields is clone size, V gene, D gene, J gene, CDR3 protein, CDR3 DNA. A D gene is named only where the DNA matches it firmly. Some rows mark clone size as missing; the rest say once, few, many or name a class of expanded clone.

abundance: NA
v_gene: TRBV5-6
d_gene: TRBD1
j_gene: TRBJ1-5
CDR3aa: CASNRGDQPQHF
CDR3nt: TGTGCCAGCAACAGGGGGGATCAGCCCCAGCATTTT

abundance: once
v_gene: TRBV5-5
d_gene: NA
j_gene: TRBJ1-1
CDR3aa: CASSESIRPEAFF
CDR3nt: TGTGCCAGCAGCGAAAGCATTAGGCCTGAAGCTTTCTTT

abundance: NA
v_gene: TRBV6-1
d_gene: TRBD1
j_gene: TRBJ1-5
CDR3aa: CASTGQGQPQHF
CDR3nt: TGTGCCAGCACCGGACAGGGTCAGCCCCAGCATTTT

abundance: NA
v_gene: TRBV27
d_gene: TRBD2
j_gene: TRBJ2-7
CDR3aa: CASSIAGGTRRGEQYF
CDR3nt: TGTGCCAGCAGTATAGCGGGGGGGACTAGGAGAGGCGAGCAGTACTTC

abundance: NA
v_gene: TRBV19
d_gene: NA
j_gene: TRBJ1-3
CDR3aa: CASSTAEVSGNTIYF
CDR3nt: TGTGCCAGTAGTACAGCAGAGGTCTCTGGAAACACCATATATTTT

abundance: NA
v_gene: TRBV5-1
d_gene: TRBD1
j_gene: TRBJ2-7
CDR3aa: CASRGGPSSYEQYF
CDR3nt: TGCGCCAGCAGAGGGGGCCCCAGCTCCTACGAGCAGTACTTC

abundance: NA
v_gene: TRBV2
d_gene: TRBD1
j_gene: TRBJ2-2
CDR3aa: CASSRTGQATGELFF
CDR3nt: TGTGCCAGCAGTCGGACAGGGCAAGCCACCGGGGAGCTGTTTTTT

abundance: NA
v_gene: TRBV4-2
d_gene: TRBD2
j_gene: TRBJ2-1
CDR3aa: CASSQDLTSGANEQFF
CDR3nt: TGTGCCAGCAGCCAAGATCTGACTAGCGGGGCGAATGAGCAGTTCTTC

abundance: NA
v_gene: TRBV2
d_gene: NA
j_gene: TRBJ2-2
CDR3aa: CASGREFSNTGELFF
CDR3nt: TGTGCCAGCGGAAGGGAGTTTTCGAACACCGGGGAGCTGTTTTTT

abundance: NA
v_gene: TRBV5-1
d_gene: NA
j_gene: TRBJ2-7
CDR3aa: CASSGRRGGLHEQYF
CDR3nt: TGCGCCAGCAGCGGCCGCAGGGGGGGACTACACGAGCAGTACTTC

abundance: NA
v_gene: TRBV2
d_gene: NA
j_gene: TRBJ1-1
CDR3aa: CASKRGGIETEAFF
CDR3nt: TGTGCCAGCAAACGCGGGGGGATTGAGACTGAAGCTTTCTTT

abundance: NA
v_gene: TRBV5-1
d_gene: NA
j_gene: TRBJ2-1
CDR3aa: CASSLPGEQFF
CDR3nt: TGCGCCAGCAGCTTGCCGGGTGAGCAGTTCTTC

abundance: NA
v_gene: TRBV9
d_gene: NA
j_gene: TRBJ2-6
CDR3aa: CASSVRIEGEVYTGANVLTF
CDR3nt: TGTGCCAGCAGCGTAAGGATCGAGGGGGAGGTTTATACTGGGGCCAACGTCCTGACTTTC

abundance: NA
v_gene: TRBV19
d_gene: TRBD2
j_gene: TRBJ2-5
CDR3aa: CASSPWTSGARGFETQYF
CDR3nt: TGTGCCAGTAGTCCCTGGACTAGCGGGGCGCGTGGTTTCGAGACCCAGTACTTC

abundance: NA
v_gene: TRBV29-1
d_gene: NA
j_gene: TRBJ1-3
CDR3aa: CSVEAYTGNTIYF
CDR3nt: TGCAGCGTTGAAGCATATACTGGAAACACCATATATTTT

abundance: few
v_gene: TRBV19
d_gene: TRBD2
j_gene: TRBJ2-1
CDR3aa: CASSFASGRPANEQFF
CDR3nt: TGTGCCAGTAGTTTTGCGAGCGGGAGGCCCGCCAATGAGCAGTTCTTC

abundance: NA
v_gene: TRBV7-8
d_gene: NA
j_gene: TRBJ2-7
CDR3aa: CASMDEQYF
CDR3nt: TGTGCCAGCATGGACGAGCAGTACTTC

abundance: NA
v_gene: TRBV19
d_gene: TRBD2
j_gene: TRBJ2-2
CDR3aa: CASSIGLAGGGGELFF
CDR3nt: TGTGCCAGTAGTATCGGGCTAGCGGGAGGCGGCGGGGAGCTGTTTTTT

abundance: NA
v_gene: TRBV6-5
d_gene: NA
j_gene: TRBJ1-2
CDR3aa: CASSTSGIGYTF
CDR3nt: NA

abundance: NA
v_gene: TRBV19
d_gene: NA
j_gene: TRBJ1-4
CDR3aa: CASSIGGANEKLFF
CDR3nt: TGTGCCAGTTCCATCGGGGGGGCTAATGAAAAACTGTTTTTT

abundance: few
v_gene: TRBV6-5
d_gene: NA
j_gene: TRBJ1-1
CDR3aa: CASSGPGNTEAFF
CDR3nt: TGTGCCAGCAGTGGACCGGGGAACACTGAAGCTTTCTTT

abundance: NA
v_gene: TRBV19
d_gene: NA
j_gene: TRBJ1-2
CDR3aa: CASSIGTLHGYTF
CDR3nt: TGTGCCAGTAGTATCGGGACGTTACATGGCTACACCTTC